The clone carrying this T cell receptor beta chain was detected a few times. This entry belongs to a study of cytomegalovirus exposure and HLA in healthy donors. The CDR3 runs 11 residues. In germline, CDR1 is GTSNPN, CDR2 SVGIG (reference sequence). V was shortened by 3 bases and J by 8 bases, with 10 bases between the two germline ends. The primer mix had 60 Vbeta and 13 Jbeta primers. Here immunoSEQ multiplex PCR was the method, and the copy in TCRdb shows in-frame clones only, minus some. The sample lists under 95,000 clones, roughly 83% occurring once. The V gene is TRBV30, the J gene TRBJ1-1, with D perhaps matching TRBD1 (5 bases). The TCR sequence derives from a middle-aged woman in good health and CMV-seropositive. The sample comprised PBMCs. The CDR3 DNA reads TGTGCCTGGAGGACAGTAATAGAAGCTTTCTTT. It encodes CAWRTVIEAFF.